This T cell receptor (beta chain) was sequenced in a study of T cell responses to AZD1222 COVID-19 vaccine. Trimming removed 1 base at V and 3 bases at J, with 10 bases between. Germline V gives CDR1 MGHRA, CDR2 YSYEKL. The CDR3 has 14 residues. Libraries were prepared by immunoSEQ multiplex PCR; TCRdb keeps only in-frame clonotypes and omits some of them. The sample has about 140,000 clones, about 92% seen once. This chain joins TRBV4-1 and TRBJ2-7; TRBD1 is a possible D gene (6 bases). Material: peripheral blood, obtained on day 0 of AZD1222 vaccination. The sequence derives from an adult in good health. Here the CDR3 reads CASSQGQEIYEQYF. CDR3 bases: TGCGCCAGCAGCCAAGGACAGGAGATCTACGAGCAGTACTTC.